This T cell receptor (beta chain) was obtained from a study of OX40 agonist ivuxolimab in advanced cancers. Study as a whole: Three patients had partial responses: one hepatocellular carcinoma, two cutaneous melanoma.

The method was immunoSEQ multiplex PCR; TCRdb's version includes in-frame clones alone and lacks a portion of them. This table has fewer than 60,000 clones, roughly nine tenths appearing once. There are 15 residues in the CDR3. The germline gives CDR1 MDHEN, CDR2 SYDVKM. V lost 6 bases to trimming and J lost 12 bases, with 24 bases between them. The clonotype originates from an adult with an advanced solid tumor such as melanoma, head and neck, liver or kidney cancer. Here the sequenced sample was CD4+ or CD8+ T cells sorted from blood, taken in a trial of the OX40 agonist ivuxolimab. This chain uses TRBV28 with TRBJ2-1; D might be TRBD2 (6 bases). The CDR3 reads CASSLTAGSTMRQFF. The CDR3 DNA reads as TGTGCCAGCAGCCTTACGGCGGGATCTACAATGAGGCAGTTCTTC.